A selection of T cell receptor beta chains follows, all from one sample in a study of shared clonotypes between healthy human individuals. Method: immunoSEQ multiplex PCR; TCRdb's copy keeps in-frame clones and lacks some. This sample has some 1,900,000 clones, with roughly 95% found just once. The specimen was naive CD8+ T cells sorted from blood. The receptor source for this set is a man aged 18-30 years in good health. Both conserved end residues are trimmed from each CDR3. The size of a clone is reported for some rows only, either as once, few or many, or as a class for expanded clones.

clone size	V gene	J gene	CDR3 length	CDR3 protein
once	TRBV6-1	TRBJ2-7	16	ASSERGLAGALTYEQY
NA	TRBV13	TRBJ2-1	12	ASSPSGGYNEQF
once	TRBV10-2	TRBJ2-1	13	ASSFLAGGLNEQF
NA	TRBV28	TRBJ2-5	16	ASSLSGSGRAASKTQY
NA	TRBV28	TRBJ2-2	12	ASGLRLADGELF
NA	TRBV6-5	TRBJ2-2	13	ASSYDQGAAGELF
NA	TRBV5-4	TRBJ2-1	11	ASSPRGHNEQF
NA	TRBV6-5	TRBJ2-2	13	ASRTGTENTGELF
NA	TRBV7-9	TRBJ1-5	10	ASSSAAQPQH
NA	TRBV4-3	TRBJ2-2	15	ASSNPAAGVLTGELF
NA	TRBV7-8	TRBJ1-4	14	ASSLATEGTNEKLF
NA	TRBV7-9	TRBJ2-1	11	ASSLDLGYEQF
NA	TRBV7-2	TRBJ2-1	15	ASSLAASGSVYNEQF
NA	TRBV27	TRBJ2-7	12	ASSLLAYFGEQY
NA	TRBV7-9	TRBJ1-1	14	ASSLVFSSQNTEAF
NA	TRBV2	TRBJ1-1	11	ASSQRQGFAAF
NA	TRBV6-6	TRBJ2-1	10	ASSYSRLEQF
NA	TRBV27	TRBJ2-5	12	ASSLSVAEETQY
NA	TRBV27	TRBJ2-7	15	ASSLANSGTGNYEQY
NA	TRBV19	TRBJ2-2	12	ASSIGGRAGELF
once	TRBV28	TRBJ2-2	12	ASSLSGGSGELF
once	TRBV5-6	TRBJ2-7	14	ASSPPYRAYSYEQY
NA	TRBV12-1	TRBJ1-4	12	ASRIRGLNEKLF
NA	TRBV4-2	TRBJ2-1	13	ASSQERGLGNEQF
NA	TRBV5-6	TRBJ2-2	11	ASSFLGTGELF
NA	TRBV18	TRBJ2-7	12	ASSVQGADYEQY
NA	TRBV28	TRBJ2-7	13	ASSLSETGHYEQY
NA	TRBV11-2	TRBJ1-1	16	ASSFPPAGGFRNTEAF
NA	TRBV7-9	TRBJ2-2	13	ASSRTGVSTGELF
NA	TRBV2	TRBJ2-3	13	ASRVTSGGPDTQY
NA	TRBV30	TRBJ2-5	10	AWRSLEETQY
NA	TRBV27	TRBJ2-3	12	ASSLRGFTDTQY
NA	TRBV7-9	TRBJ1-1	11	ASSQQGARGAF
NA	TRBV5-6	TRBJ2-3	9	ASSSEDTQY
NA	TRBV4-1	TRBJ2-6	18	ASSQVYDSLLSSGANVLT
NA	TRBV9	TRBJ1-1	12	ASSDSGAYTEAF
NA	TRBV27	TRBJ1-2	13	ASSFRGEGNYGYT
NA	TRBV6-6	TRBJ2-7	12	ASSKRDSSYEQY
NA	TRBV7-9	TRBJ1-5	13	ASSPQTGLNQPQH
NA	TRBV7-9	TRBJ2-1	12	ASSFNGIFHEQF
NA	TRBV7-8	TRBJ2-1	14	ASSLSYTGSYNEQF
NA	TRBV29-1	TRBJ1-1	10	SVDVSNTEAF
NA	TRBV9	TRBJ2-7	13	ASSVATVGGHEQY
NA	TRBV18	TRBJ2-5	17	ASSPLVPGPGSRQETQY
NA	TRBV19	TRBJ2-6	14	ASRGDRNSGANVLT
NA	TRBV7-9	TRBJ2-2	12	ATGSEQNTGELF
NA	TRBV27	TRBJ2-5	11	ASSWDRGETQY
NA	TRBV9	TRBJ1-2	14	ASSVARDRGQEGYT
NA	TRBV5-6	TRBJ1-6	10	ASSWGDSPLH